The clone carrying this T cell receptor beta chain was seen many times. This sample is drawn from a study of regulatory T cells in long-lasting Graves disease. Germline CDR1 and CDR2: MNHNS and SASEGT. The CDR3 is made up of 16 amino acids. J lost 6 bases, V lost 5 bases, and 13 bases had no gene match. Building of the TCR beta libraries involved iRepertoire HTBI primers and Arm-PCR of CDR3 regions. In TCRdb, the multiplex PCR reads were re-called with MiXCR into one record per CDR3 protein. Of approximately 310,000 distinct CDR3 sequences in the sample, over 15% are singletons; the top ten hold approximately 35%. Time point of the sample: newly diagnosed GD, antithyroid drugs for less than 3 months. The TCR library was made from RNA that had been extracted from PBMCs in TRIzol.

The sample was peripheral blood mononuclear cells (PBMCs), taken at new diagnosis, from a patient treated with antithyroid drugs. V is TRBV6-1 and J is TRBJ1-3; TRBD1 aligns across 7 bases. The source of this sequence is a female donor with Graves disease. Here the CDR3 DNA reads TGTGCCAGCAGTCTTTTCCTACCGGGACAGTCAAACACCATATATTTT. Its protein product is CASSLFLPGQSNTIYF.